There are many counts of the clone carrying this T cell receptor (beta chain). The antigen remains undetermined. Using its own MiXCR run on the reads, TCRdb lists one record per CDR3 protein. This sample has nearly 650,000 distinct CDR3 sequences, with approximately 24% found just once. This entry belongs to a study of T cell repertoires in cytomegalovirus infection. Study results and caveats: Summed public TCR beta family frequency identified CMV carriers bearing the relevant HLA.

Trimming took off 5 bases at V and 2 bases at J, with 15 bases between the two ends. This CDR3 has 15 amino acids. Per the germline V gene, CDR1 is SGHTA and CDR2 is FQGNSA. This TCR was recovered from a human donor in good health (CMV status not recorded). Some clones in this sample may be carry-over from other donors' samples. The sample taken for sequencing was CD8+ T cells from PBMCs. The chain joins TRBV7-2 to TRBJ1-2, with no clear D. In DNA form, the CDR3 reads TGTGCCAGCAGCCCGCCGTGGACGGCGAACTATGGCTACACCTTC. Translated, it gives CASSPPWTANYGYTF.